What follows are 25 T cell receptor beta chains derived from one specimen sequenced in a study of blood T cell repertoires in COVID-19. Produced via immunoSEQ multiplex PCR; TCRdb's table is partial and in-frame only. The table has about 75,000 clones, approximately 82% seen once. The sequencing sample was made of peripheral blood. The origin of the receptors is a woman between 45 and 60 years old with acute or convalescent COVID-19.

The genes are TRBV27 and TRBJ2-7, with D maybe TRBD2 (6 bases). Per the germline V gene, CDR1 is MNHEY and CDR2 is SMNVEV (reference sequence). CDR3 length: 14 residues. V was shortened by 3 bases and J by 0 bases, with 9 bases between the two germline ends. CDR3 nucleotide sequence: TGTGCCAGCAGTTTTTGGCGGGACTCCTACGAGCAGTACTTC. Residues: CASSFWRDSYEQYF.

This clone was detected once. This chain joins TRBV7-2 and TRBJ2-5; possibly TRBD1 for D (5 bases). The germline V gene encodes CDR1 SGHTA and CDR2 FQGNSA. The V gene lost 5 bases and the J gene lost 3 bases, with 16 bases spanning the gap. The length of the CDR3 is 15 residues. Here the CDR3 reads CASSPSGRVEETQYF. The CDR3 bases are TGTGCCAGCAGCCCCTCAGGCAGGGTTGAAGAGACCCAGTACTTC.

The CDR3 coding sequence is TGTGCCAGCAGCTTAGGTTCCCCGCGTGAAAAACTGTTTTTT. Residues: CASSLGSPREKLFF. The chain employs TRBV7-2 and TRBJ1-4, with D hard to call. CDR3 length: 14 amino acids. Trimming took off 1 base at V and 7 bases at J, with 10 bases between the two ends. Germline CDR1 and CDR2: SGHTA and FQGNSA.

In DNA, the CDR3 is TGCGCCAGCAGCCAAGGCAGGGGCGAGCAGTACTTC. It encodes CASSQGRGEQYF. The chain carries TRBV4-3 and TRBJ2-7, with D perhaps matching TRBD1 (6 bases). Trimming cost V 1 base and J 6 bases, with 7 bases left between them. The length of the CDR3 is 12 residues. The V gene's germline CDR1 is LGHNA and CDR2 YSLEER.

V gene TRBV9 combines with J gene TRBJ2-7; 11 nucleotides agree with TRBD2. Trimming cost V 5 bases and J 3 bases; bases outside gene matches: 7. Germline V gene sequence: CDR1 SGDLS, CDR2 YYNGEE. This CDR3 spans 15 amino acids. The CDR3 spells CASSAGTSGVYEQYF. The CDR3 DNA reads TGTGCCAGCAGTGCCGGGACTAGCGGAGTCTACGAGCAGTACTTC.

This chain uses TRBV5-1 with TRBJ1-1; weak D call: TRBD1 (5 bases). Trimming pared 0 bases from V and 1 base from J, leaving 7 bases between. Germline assignment: CDR1 SGHRS and CDR2 YFSETQ. This CDR3 region has 14 residues. The CDR3 region is CASSLETANTEAFF. The CDR3 DNA reads TGCGCCAGCAGCTTGGAGACAGCGAACACTGAAGCTTTCTTT.

This clone came up a few times. The chain carries TRBV2 and TRBJ2-5; possible D gene TRBD2, 5 bases. Trimming pared 6 bases from V and 2 bases from J, leaving 13 bases between. Germline V CDR1 and CDR2: SNHLY, FYNNEI. This CDR3 comprises 14 residues. The CDR3 nucleotides are TGTGCCAGCAGAGCACTAGGAGGACAAGAGACCCAGTACTTC. Translated, it gives CASRALGGQETQYF.

Regarding this clone: One end of the junction fails to match germline, which may point to a read error. V gene TRBV28 combines with J gene TRBJ2-3; perhaps TRBD2 as D (6 bases). The CDR3 spans 19 residues. Germline V gene data show CDR1 as MDHEN and CDR2 as SYDVKM. CDR3 protein: CTSSKGYSGTEKDTDTQYF. Here the CDR3 DNA reads TGTACCAGCAGTAAAGGCTACTCCGGGACTGAGAAGGACACAGATACGCAGTATTTT. The full variable domain, rest sourced from reference TRBV28 and TRBJ2-3, is DVKVTQSSRYLVKRTGEKVFLECVQDMDHENMFWYRQDPGLGLRLIYFSYDVKMKEKGDIPEGYSVSREKKERFSLILESASTNQTSMYLCTSSKGYSGTEKDTDTQYFGPGTRLTVL.

This clone has more than one count but fewer than ten. The chain recombines TRBV7-9 with TRBJ1-1, with TRBD1 as a possible D gene (6 bases). This CDR3 is built from 16 residues. V was cut by 5 bases and J by 0 bases, with 16 bases left in between. Looked up from germline, CDR1 is SEHNR and CDR2 is FQNEAQ (reference sequence). The CDR3 here is CASSLRQVGMNTEAFF. In DNA form, the CDR3 reads TGTGCCAGCAGCCTACGACAGGTAGGAATGAACACTGAAGCTTTCTTT. The whole variable domain, filled in from reference TRBV7-9 and TRBJ1-1, reads DTGVSQNPRHKITKRGQNVTFRCDPISEHNRLYWYRQTLGQGPEFLTYFQNEAQLEKSRLLSDRFSAERPKGSFSTLEIQRTEQGDSAMYLCASSLRQVGMNTEAFFGQGTRLTVV.

The chain has TRBV9 and TRBJ2-1; 9 bases are a match to TRBD1. The CDR3 runs 16 residues. J lost 9 bases, V lost 0 bases, and 10 bases had no gene match. In germline, CDR1 is SGDLS, CDR2 YYNGEE. The CDR3 loop reads CASSVGTGVYESEQFF. Here the CDR3 DNA reads TGTGCCAGCAGCGTAGGGACAGGGGTGTATGAGAGTGAGCAGTTCTTC.

The table lists this clone with a count of one. The chain links TRBV2 to TRBJ2-3; no clear D gene. CDR1 is SNHLY, CDR2 FYNNEI, per germline. The germline V and J ends were trimmed by 4 bases and 4 bases, with 12 bases remaining between them. CDR3 length equals 14 residues. The CDR3 loop reads CASSGAFRADTQYF. CDR3 bases: TGTGCCAGCAGTGGTGCATTCCGGGCAGATACGCAGTATTTT.

The genes are TRBV10-3 and TRBJ1-4; 11 nucleotides agree with TRBD1. CDR1 and CDR2 from the germline V gene are ENHRY and SYGVKD. This CDR3 is 15 amino acids long. With V trimmed by 10 bases and J by 0 bases, 4 bases remained unmatched. The CDR3 sequence: CATRTGGSTNEKLFF. The CDR3 coding sequence is TGTGCCACCAGGACAGGGGGCTCAACTAATGAAAAACTGTTTTTT.

This rearrangement joins TRBV5-1 to TRBJ1-3, with TRBD1 matching over 7 bases. Trimming cost V 0 bases and J 0 bases; bases outside gene matches: 3. Germline lookup yields CDR1 SGHRS and CDR2 YFSETQ. The CDR3 runs to 16 residues. This CDR3 reads CASSLGTGASGNTIYF. CDR3 coding DNA: TGCGCCAGCAGCTTGGGGACAGGAGCCTCTGGAAACACCATATATTTT.

CDR3 residues: CASSPGAGFFHEQYF. The CDR3, as DNA: TGTGCCAGCAGTCCCGGCGCCGGGTTCTTTCACGAGCAGTACTTC. The chain is built from TRBV28 and TRBJ2-7; D is uncertain. The CDR3 contains 15 residues. Trimming removed 5 bases from V and 5 bases from J, with 19 bases in between. From germline, CDR1 is MDHEN and CDR2 SYDVKM.

The V gene is TRBV28, the J gene TRBJ2-7, with 9 bases identical to TRBD1. V dropped 3 bases and J dropped 0; count of bases not matched to a gene: 3. The CDR3 extends over 15 amino acids. CDR1 and CDR2 (germline): MDHEN, SYDVKM. This CDR3 reads CASSFGDRASYEQYF. The DNA of the CDR3 is TGTGCCAGCAGTTTTGGGGACAGGGCCTCCTACGAGCAGTACTTC.

The chain uses TRBV23-1 and TRBJ1-4; 9 bases line up with TRBD1. TRBV23-1 is marked as an open reading frame, function uncertain. The CDR3 runs 18 residues. V was pared by 4 bases and J by 8 bases, with 17 bases of the junction left unmatched. In DNA form, the CDR3 reads TGCGCCAGCAGTCGAAGTCGAGGTGAGGGGACAGGGATCGAAAAACTGTTTTTT. Amino acid sequence: CASSRSRGEGTGIEKLFF.

This clone came up once. The V call is TRBV18, the J call TRBJ2-7, with 7 bases lining up with TRBD1. In germline, CDR1 is KGHSH, CDR2 LQKENI. Trimming at V came to 2 bases and at J to 4 bases, leaving 5 bases not matched to a gene. The CDR3 is 14 residues long. DNA of the CDR3: TGTGCCAGCTCACCATTCGGGACAGCTTACGAGCAGTACTTC. This codes for CASSPFGTAYEQYF.

This chain joins TRBV27 and TRBJ1-1; D is ambiguous. CDR1 MNHEY and CDR2 SMNVEV come from the germline V gene (reference sequence). The CDR3 has 14 residues. Trimming stripped 2 bases from V and 5 bases from J, with 12 bases between. CDR3 in DNA: TGTGCCAGCAGTTTAACGGTCATGAGTACTGAAGCTTTCTTT. Translating gives CASSLTVMSTEAFF.

The V and J genes are TRBV4-3 and TRBJ2-7; perhaps TRBD2 as D (5 bases). CDR1 and CDR2 from the germline V gene are LGHNA and YSLEER. Between the trimmed V and J ends, which lost 1 base and 6 bases, there was a span of 13 bases. This CDR3 spans 14 amino acids. The CDR3 region is CASSQVGGPSEQYF. The DNA for the CDR3 is TGCGCCAGCAGCCAAGTGGGCGGGCCATCCGAGCAGTACTTC.

J is TRBJ1-4 and V is TRBV7-9, with D maybe TRBD1 (5 bases). The length of the CDR3 is 14 residues. The germline V gene encodes CDR1 SEHNR and CDR2 FQNEAQ (reference sequence). V was pared by 5 bases and J by 7 bases, with 14 bases between. The CDR3 DNA reads TGTGCCAGCAGCCTAGGGGCCCTCCCTGAAAAACTGTTTTTT. Residues: CASSLGALPEKLFF.

This clone was seen a few times. The CDR3 DNA sequence: TGTGCCAGCAGCTTAAGGGACACCTCCTACGAGCAGTACTTC. It translates to CASSLRDTSYEQYF. The rearrangement links TRBV7-9 to TRBJ2-7, with D possibly matching TRBD1 (6 bases). This CDR3 is built from 14 residues. From germline, CDR1 is SEHNR and CDR2 FQNEAQ (reference sequence). The germline V and J ends were trimmed by 2 bases and 0 bases, with 8 bases remaining between them.

In nucleotides, the CDR3 is TGTGCCAGTAGTATGTCGGGGAACTCCTACGAGCAGTACTTC. Encoded protein: CASSMSGNSYEQYF. The chain links TRBV19 to TRBJ2-7; weak D call: TRBD2 (5 bases). Per germline, CDR1 LNHDA and CDR2 SQIVND (reference sequence). With 3 bases removed from V and 0 bases from J, the gap between germline ends came to 9 bases. The CDR3 is made up of 14 amino acids.

This clone showed up just a few times. The gene calls are TRBV3-1 (or the pseudogene TRBV3-2) and TRBJ1-1; tentatively, D is TRBD1 (6 bases). The germline gives CDR1 LGHDT, CDR2 YNNKEL (reference sequence). The CDR3 covers 14 residues. V was cut by 1 base and J by 4 bases, with 10 bases left in between. Written as DNA, the CDR3 is TGTGCCAGCAGCCAAGCTGCAGGGGTCACTGAAGCTTTCTTT. Its translation is CASSQAAGVTEAFF.

The V call is TRBV12-3 or TRBV12-4, the J call TRBJ2-5, with D perhaps TRBD2 (5 bases). The length of the CDR3 is 13 residues. V lost 2 bases, J lost 10 bases, and 14 bases lay in between. This CDR3 reads CASSLFDTGDQYF. The CDR3, as DNA: TGTGCCAGCAGTTTATTCGACACCGGGGACCAGTACTTC.

The genes are TRBV29-1 and TRBJ2-1; 7 positions match TRBD2. There are 14 residues in the CDR3. CDR1 is SQVTM, CDR2 ANQGSEA, per germline. Germline trimming cut 4 bases from V and 0 bases from J; bases unmatched to any gene: 3. CDR3 amino acids: CSVGGGTSYNEQFF. CDR3 DNA sequence: TGCAGCGTTGGGGGGGGGACCTCCTACAATGAGCAGTTCTTC.